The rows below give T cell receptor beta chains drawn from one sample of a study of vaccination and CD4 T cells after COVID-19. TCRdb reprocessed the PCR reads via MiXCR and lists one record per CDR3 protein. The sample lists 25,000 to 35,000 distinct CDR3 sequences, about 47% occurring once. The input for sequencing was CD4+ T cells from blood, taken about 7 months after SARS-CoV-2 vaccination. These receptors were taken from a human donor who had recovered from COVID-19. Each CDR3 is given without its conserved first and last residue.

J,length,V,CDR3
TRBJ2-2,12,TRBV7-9,ASSLLAATGELF
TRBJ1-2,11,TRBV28,ASSLADSYGYT
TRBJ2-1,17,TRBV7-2,ASSLALAGGWTSYNEQF
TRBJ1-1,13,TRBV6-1,ASSSSGQLNTEAF
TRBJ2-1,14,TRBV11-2,ASSTIRGGKFNEQF
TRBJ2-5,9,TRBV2,ASPGQETQY
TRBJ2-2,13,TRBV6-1,ASTRSGTSTGELF
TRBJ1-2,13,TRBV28,ASSHGDRRSNGYT
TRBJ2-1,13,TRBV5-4,ASSFGKTVGNEQF
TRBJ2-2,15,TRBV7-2,ASSVSRDRALTGELF
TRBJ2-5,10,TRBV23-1,ASSQEGKTQY
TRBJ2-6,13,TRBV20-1,SASRTNSGANVLT
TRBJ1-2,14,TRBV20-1,SARDPRAPRHYGYT
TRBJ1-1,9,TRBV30,AWSRTRGAF
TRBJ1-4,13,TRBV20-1,SARERQGAGEKLF
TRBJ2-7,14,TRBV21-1,ASSKVETRKSYEQY
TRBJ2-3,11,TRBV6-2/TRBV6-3,ASKGLLGDTQY
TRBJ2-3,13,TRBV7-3,ASSRSRSTTDTQY
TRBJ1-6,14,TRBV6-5,ASSSLDRVRNSPLH
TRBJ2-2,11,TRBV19,ASSIAPDGELF
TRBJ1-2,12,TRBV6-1,ASSEAPGDYGYT
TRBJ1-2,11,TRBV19,ASSIRANYGYT
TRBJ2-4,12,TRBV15,ATAGNTSKNIQY
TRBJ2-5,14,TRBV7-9,ASSLAVSGSQEIQY
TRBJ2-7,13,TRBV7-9,ASSLTLAGAPEQY
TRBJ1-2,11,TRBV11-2,ASSLPFSYGYT
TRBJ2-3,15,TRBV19,ASSISKTSAFTDTQY
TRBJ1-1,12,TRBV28,ASSLHSGQTKAF
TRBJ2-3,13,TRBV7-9,ASSGRASNTDTQY